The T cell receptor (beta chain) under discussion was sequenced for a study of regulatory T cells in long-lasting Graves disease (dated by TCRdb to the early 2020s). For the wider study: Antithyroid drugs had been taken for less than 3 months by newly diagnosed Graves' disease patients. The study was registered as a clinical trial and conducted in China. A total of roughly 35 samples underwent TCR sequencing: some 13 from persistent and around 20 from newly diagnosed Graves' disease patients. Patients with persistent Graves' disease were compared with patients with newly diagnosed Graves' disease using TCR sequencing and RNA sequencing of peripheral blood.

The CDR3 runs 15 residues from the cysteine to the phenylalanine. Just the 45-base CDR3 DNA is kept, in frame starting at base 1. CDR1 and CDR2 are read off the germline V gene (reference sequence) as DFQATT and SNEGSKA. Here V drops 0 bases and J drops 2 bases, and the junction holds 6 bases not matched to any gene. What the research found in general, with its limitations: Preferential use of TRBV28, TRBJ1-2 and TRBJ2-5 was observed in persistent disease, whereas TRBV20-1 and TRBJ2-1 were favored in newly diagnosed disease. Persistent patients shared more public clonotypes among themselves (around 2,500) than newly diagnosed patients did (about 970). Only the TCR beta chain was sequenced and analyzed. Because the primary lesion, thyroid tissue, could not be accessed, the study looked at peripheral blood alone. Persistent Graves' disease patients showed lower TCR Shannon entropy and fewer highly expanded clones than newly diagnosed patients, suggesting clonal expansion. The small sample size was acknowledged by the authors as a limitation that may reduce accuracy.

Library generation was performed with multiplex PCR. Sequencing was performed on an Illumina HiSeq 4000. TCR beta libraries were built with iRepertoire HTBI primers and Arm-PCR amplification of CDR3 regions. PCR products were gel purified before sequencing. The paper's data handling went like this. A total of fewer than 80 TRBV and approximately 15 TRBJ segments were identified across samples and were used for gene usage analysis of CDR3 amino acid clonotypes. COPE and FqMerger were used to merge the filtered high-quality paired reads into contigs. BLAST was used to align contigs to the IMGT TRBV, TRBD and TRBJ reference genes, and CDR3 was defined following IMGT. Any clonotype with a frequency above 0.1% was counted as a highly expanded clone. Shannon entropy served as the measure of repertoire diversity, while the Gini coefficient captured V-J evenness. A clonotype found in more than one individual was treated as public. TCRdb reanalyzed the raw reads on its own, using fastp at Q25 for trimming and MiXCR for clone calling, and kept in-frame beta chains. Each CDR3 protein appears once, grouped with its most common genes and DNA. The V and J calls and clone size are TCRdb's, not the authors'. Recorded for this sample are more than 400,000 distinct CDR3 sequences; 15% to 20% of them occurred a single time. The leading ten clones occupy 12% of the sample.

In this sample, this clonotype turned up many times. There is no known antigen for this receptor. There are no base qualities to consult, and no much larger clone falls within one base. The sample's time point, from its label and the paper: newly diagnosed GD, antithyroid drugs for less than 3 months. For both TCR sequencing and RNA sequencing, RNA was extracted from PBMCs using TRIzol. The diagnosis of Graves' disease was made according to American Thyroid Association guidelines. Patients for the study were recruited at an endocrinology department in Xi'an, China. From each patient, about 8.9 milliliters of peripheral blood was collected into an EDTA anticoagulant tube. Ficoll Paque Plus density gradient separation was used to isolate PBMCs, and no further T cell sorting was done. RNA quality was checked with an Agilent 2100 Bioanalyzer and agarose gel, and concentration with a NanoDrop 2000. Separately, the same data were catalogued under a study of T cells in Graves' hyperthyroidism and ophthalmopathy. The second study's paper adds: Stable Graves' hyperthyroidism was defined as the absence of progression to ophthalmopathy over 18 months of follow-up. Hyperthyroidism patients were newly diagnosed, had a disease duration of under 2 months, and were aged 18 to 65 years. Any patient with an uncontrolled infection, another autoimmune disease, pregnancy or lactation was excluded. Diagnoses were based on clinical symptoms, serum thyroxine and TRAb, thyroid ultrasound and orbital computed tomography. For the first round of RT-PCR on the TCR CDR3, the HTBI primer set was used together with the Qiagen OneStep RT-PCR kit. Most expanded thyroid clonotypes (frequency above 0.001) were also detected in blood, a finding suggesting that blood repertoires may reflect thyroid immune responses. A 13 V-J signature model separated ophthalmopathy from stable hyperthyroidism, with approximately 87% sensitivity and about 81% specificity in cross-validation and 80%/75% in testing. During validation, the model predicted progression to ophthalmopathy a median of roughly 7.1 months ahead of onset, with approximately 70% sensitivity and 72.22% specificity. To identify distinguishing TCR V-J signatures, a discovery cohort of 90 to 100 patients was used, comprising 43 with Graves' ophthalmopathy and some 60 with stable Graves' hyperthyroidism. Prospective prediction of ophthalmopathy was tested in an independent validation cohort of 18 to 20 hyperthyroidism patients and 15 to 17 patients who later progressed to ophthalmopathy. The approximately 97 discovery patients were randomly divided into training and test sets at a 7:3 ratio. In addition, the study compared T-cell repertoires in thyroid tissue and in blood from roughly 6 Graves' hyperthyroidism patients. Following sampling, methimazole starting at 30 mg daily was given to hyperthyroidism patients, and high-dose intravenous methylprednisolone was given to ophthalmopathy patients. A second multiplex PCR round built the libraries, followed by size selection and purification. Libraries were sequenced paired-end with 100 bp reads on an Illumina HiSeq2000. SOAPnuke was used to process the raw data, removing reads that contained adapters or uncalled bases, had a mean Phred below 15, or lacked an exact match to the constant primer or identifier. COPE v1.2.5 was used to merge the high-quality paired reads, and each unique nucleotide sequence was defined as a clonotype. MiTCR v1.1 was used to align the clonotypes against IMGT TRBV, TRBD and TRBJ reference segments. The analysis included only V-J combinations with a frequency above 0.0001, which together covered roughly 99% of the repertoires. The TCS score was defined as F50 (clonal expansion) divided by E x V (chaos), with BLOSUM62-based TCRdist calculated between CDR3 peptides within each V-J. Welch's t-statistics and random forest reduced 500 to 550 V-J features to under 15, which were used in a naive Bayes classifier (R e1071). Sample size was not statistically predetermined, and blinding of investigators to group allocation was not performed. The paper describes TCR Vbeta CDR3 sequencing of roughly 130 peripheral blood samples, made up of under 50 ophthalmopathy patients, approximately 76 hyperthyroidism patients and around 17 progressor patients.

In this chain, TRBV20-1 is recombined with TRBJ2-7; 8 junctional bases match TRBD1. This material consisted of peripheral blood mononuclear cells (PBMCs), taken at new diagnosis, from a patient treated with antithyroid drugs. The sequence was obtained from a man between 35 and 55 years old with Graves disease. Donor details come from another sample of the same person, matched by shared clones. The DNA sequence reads TGCAGTGCTAGAGATCAGGGGACAGGACCCTACGAGCAGTACTTC. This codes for CSARDQGTGPYEQYF.